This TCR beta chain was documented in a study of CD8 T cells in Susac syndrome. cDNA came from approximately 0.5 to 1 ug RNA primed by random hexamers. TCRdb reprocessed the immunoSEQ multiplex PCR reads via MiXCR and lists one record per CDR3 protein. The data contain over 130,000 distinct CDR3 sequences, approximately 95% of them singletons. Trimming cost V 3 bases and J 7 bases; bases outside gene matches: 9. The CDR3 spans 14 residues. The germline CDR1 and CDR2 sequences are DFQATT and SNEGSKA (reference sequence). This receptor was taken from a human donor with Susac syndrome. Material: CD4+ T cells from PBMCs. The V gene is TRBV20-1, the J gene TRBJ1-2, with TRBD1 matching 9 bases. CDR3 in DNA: TGCAGTGCTAGGGACCCGGGACAGGGTCCTGGCTACACCTTC. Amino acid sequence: CSARDPGQGPGYTF.